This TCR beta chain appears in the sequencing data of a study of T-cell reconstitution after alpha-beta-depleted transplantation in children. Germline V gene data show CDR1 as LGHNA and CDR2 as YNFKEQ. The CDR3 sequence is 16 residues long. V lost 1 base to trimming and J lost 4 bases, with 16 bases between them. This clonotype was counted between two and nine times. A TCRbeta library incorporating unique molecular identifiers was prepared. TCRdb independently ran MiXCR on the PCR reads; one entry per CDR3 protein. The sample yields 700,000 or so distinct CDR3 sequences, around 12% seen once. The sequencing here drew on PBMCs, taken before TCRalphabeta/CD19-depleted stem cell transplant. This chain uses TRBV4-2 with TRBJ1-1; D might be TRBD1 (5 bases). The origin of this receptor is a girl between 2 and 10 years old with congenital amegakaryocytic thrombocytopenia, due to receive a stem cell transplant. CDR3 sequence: CASSQAPSGGFTEAFF. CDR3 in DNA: TGTGCCAGCAGCCAAGCCCCGTCGGGGGGATTCACTGAAGCTTTCTTT.